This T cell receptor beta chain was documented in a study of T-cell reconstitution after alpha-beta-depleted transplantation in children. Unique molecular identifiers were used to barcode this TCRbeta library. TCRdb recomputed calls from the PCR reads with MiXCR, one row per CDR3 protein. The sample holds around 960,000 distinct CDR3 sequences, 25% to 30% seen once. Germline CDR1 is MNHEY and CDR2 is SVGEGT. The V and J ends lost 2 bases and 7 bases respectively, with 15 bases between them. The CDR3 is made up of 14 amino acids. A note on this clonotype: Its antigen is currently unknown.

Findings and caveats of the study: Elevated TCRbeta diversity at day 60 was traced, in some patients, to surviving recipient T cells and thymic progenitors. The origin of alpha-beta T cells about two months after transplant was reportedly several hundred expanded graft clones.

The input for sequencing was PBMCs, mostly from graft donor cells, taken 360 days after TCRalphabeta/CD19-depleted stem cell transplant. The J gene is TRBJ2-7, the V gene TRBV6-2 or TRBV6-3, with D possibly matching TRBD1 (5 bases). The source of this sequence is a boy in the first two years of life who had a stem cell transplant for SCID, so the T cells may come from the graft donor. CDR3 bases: TGTGCCAGCAGTTACCAAGGGTCAAGGACAGAGCAGTACTTC. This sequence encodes CASSYQGSRTEQYF.